This entry lists 29 T cell receptor beta chains sequenced from one sample in a study of a mutant IDH1 vaccine in newly diagnosed glioma. The protocol was immunoSEQ multiplex PCR, while the TCRdb copy is restricted to in-frame clones and leaves out a portion. In the table there are 50,000 or so clones, more than 85% of which are singletons. This sample's time point: week 11, during vaccination. Each dose delivered 300 ug of mutant IDH1 20-mer peptide subcutaneously with imiquimod. These receptors are not linked to any known antigen. Sequenced here: PBMCs, sampled from a glioma patient whose treatment included an IDH1 peptide vaccine. The receptors stem from a man aged 45-65 years with glioma.

Only one count was recorded for this clone. V and J are TRBV19 and TRBJ2-2, with unresolved D. Germline loops: CDR1 LNHDA, CDR2 SQIVND (reference sequence). CDR3 length equals 14 residues. The germline V and J ends were trimmed by 10 bases and 1 base, with 13 bases remaining between them. As DNA, the CDR3 is TGTGCCATCCAATACAGACTGAACACCGGGGAGCTGTTTTTT. This translates into CAIQYRLNTGELFF.

V is TRBV11-1 and J is TRBJ2-1, with D hard to call. CDR3 length: 16 residues. Germline V gene sequence: CDR1 SGHAT, CDR2 FQDESV (reference sequence). V was cut by 5 bases and J by 2 bases, with 16 bases left in between. CDR3 nucleotides: TGTGCCAGCAGCAACCCTGACCACCGGACCTACAATGAGCAGTTCTTC. Residues: CASSNPDHRTYNEQFF.

The chain joins TRBV4-3 to TRBJ2-5, with 10 bases aligning to TRBD2. CDR1 LGHNA and CDR2 YSLEER come from the germline V gene. The length of the CDR3 is 16 residues. V shed 0 bases and J 1 base; nucleotides not matched to a gene: 2. Here the CDR3 reads CASSQDTSGAQETQYF. Here the CDR3 DNA reads TGCGCCAGCAGCCAAGACACTAGCGGGGCCCAAGAGACCCAGTACTTC.

V gene TRBV7-2 combines with J gene TRBJ2-3, with TRBD2 identical over 10 bases. The CDR3 runs to 16 residues. Trimming removed 3 bases from V and 5 bases from J; junction bases left unmatched: 8. The germline gives CDR1 SGHTA, CDR2 FQGNSA. CDR3 bases: TGTGCCAGCAGCTTGACCCAGCGGGGGGGCAAAGATACGCAGTATTTT. It is translated as CASSLTQRGGKDTQYF.

The chain joins TRBV7-9 to TRBJ2-3; D tentatively fits TRBD1 or TRBD2 (5 bases each). The CDR3 has 16 residues. Trimming cost V 2 bases and J 2 bases, with 14 bases left between them. Germline CDR1 is SEHNR and CDR2 is FQNEAQ (reference sequence). The CDR3: CASSLPFRESTDTQYF. In nucleotides, the CDR3 is TGTGCCAGCAGCTTACCTTTCAGGGAGTCCACAGATACGCAGTATTTT.

The chain links TRBV9 to TRBJ2-5, with 10 bases matching TRBD2. Trimming removed 0 bases from V and 4 bases from J; junction bases left unmatched: 9. Germline V gene sequence: CDR1 SGDLS, CDR2 YYNGEE. The CDR3 loop spans 17 amino acids. The CDR3 protein is CASSVVGLAGARETQYF. In nucleotides, the CDR3 is TGTGCCAGCAGCGTAGTAGGGCTAGCGGGGGCAAGAGAGACCCAGTACTTC.

This sequence joins TRBV6-6 and TRBJ2-7; D remains ambiguous. The CDR3 runs to 11 residues. Germline CDR1 is MNHNY and CDR2 is SVGAGI (reference sequence). V lost 2 bases and J lost 3, with 2 bases in between. This CDR3 reads CASSYDYEQYF. CDR3 nucleotides: TGTGCCAGCAGTTACGACTACGAGCAGTACTTC.

The chain links TRBV7-9 to TRBJ1-2, with D tentatively TRBD1 (5 bases). Germline V gene data show CDR1 as SEHNR and CDR2 as FQNEAQ (reference sequence). V dropped 5 bases and J dropped 7 bases, with 11 bases sitting between them. The CDR3 length is 12 residues. The CDR3 DNA reads as TGTGCCAGCAGCCCCGGGGGGGTTGGCTACACCTTC. Translated, it gives CASSPGGVGYTF. Supplemented by reference TRBV7-9 and TRBJ1-2, the full variable domain reads DTGVSQNPRHKITKRGQNVTFRCDPISEHNRLYWYRQTLGQGPEFLTYFQNEAQLEKSRLLSDRFSAERPKGSFSTLEIQRTEQGDSAMYLCASSPGGVGYTFGSGTRLTVV.

This clone was seen only a few times. The V call is TRBV28, the J call TRBJ1-2; D unclear. The germline V gene encodes CDR1 MDHEN and CDR2 SYDVKM. This CDR3 contains 13 residues. V lost 4 bases to trimming and J lost 2 bases, with 8 bases between them. The CDR3 reads CASSSGGNYGYTF. CDR3 coding DNA: TGTGCCAGCAGTTCCGGCGGGAACTATGGCTACACCTTC.

The CDR3 coding sequence is TGTGCCAGCAGCTTAAGTACCGAGACCCAGTACTTC. Residues: CASSLSTETQYF. The chain joins TRBV7-8 to TRBJ2-5; D is ambiguous. This CDR3 region has 12 residues. The V end was cut by 2 bases, the J end by 5 bases, with 6 bases between. CDR1 and CDR2 (germline): SGHVS, FQNEAQ.

The gene calls are TRBV7-8 and TRBJ2-1; 11 nucleotides agree with TRBD1. The length of the CDR3 is 15 residues. Trimming removed 1 base from V and 6 bases from J; junction bases left unmatched: 2. Germline V gene data show CDR1 as SGHVS and CDR2 as FQNEAQ. CDR3 bases: TGTGCCAGCAGCTTAGGTGGGACAGGGGGCAATGAGCAGTTCTTC. Translation gives CASSLGGTGGNEQFF.

This chain uses TRBV30 with TRBJ1-2, with D possibly TRBD1 on 6 matching bases. The CDR3 extends over 14 amino acids. From germline, CDR1 is GTSNPN and CDR2 SVGIG (reference sequence). V lost 5 bases and J 2 bases, leaving 15 bases between the germline ends. The CDR3 loop reads CAWGLYRANYGYTF. The CDR3 DNA reads as TGTGCCTGGGGATTATACAGGGCCAACTATGGCTACACCTTC. Full variable domain (missing parts from reference TRBV30 and TRBJ1-2): SQTIHQWPATLVQPVGSPLSLECTVEGTSNPNLYWYRQAAGRGLQLLFYSVGIGQISSEVPQNLSASRPQDRQFILSSKKLLLSDSGFYLCAWGLYRANYGYTFGSGTRLTVV.

In nucleotides, the CDR3 is TGTGCCAGCAGCTCCCCGGTGACGGTCTCTAACTATGGCTACACCTTC. This codes for CASSSPVTVSNYGYTF. The chain combines TRBV5-4 with TRBJ1-2; D gene uncertain. The CDR3 sequence is 16 residues long. Germline assignment: CDR1 SGHNT and CDR2 YYREEE (reference sequence). The ends were cut back, 3 bases at V and 0 bases at J, with 15 bases in the middle. The whole variable domain, filled in from reference TRBV5-4 and TRBJ1-2, reads ETGVTQSPTHLIKTRGQQVTLRCSSQSGHNTVSWYQQALGQGPQFIFQYYREEENGRGNFPPRFSGLQFPNYSSELNVNALELDDSALYLCASSSPVTVSNYGYTFGSGTRLTVV.

The rearrangement joins TRBV27 to TRBJ1-2, with 10 bases identical to TRBD1. The CDR3 loop spans 16 amino acids. The J segment lost 8 bases and the V segment lost 6 bases, leaving 15 bases of the junction unmatched. From germline, CDR1 is MNHEY and CDR2 SMNVEV (reference sequence). CDR3 sequence: CASSPKTGGAFWGYTF. CDR3 sequence (DNA): TGTGCCAGCAGCCCAAAGACAGGGGGCGCGTTTTGGGGCTACACCTTC.

The rearrangement joins TRBV6-1 to TRBJ1-5, with TRBD1 matching 8 bases. CDR3 length: 15 residues. The germline V gene has CDR1 MNHNS and CDR2 SASEGT. The junction had 5 bases not matched to a gene; V was cut back by 6 bases and J by 1 base. The CDR3 coding sequence is TGTGCCAGCAGCTTACAGGGGGTGAGCAATCAGCCCCAGCATTTT. This codes for CASSLQGVSNQPQHF.

The chain links TRBV4-1 to TRBJ1-1; a weak D match, TRBD1 (5 bases). V was pared by 2 bases and J by 7 bases, with 11 bases between. The CDR3 spans 13 residues. Germline CDR1 reads MGHRA; CDR2 reads YSYEKL. The DNA for the CDR3 is TGCGCCAGCAGCCAAATGCGGGGACTTGAAGCTTTCTTT. This sequence encodes CASSQMRGLEAFF.

About this clone itself: The junction does not match germline at one end; this may be a read error. The CDR3 DNA sequence: TGTGCCACCTGCAGGGAGTCCTCCTCCGAGCAGTACTTC. Translated: CATCRESSSEQYF. The V call is TRBV18, the J call TRBJ2-7; perhaps D is TRBD1 or TRBD2 (5 bases each). The germline V gene encodes CDR1 KGHSH and CDR2 LQKENI. The CDR3 is made up of 13 amino acids.

The gene calls are TRBV6-5 and TRBJ1-6; the match to TRBD1 covers 8 bases. V lost 8 bases and J lost 10; bases outside the gene matches: 4. Germline CDR1 reads MNHEY; CDR2 reads SVGAGI. CDR3 size: 12 residues. The CDR3 loop is CASRTGNSPLHF. The CDR3 DNA follows: TGTGCCAGCCGGACAGGGAACTCACCCCTCCACTTT.

CDR3 residues: CASSSGTGNYEQYF. As DNA, the CDR3 is TGTGCCAGCAGCTCCGGGACAGGAAACTACGAGCAGTACTTC. The chain combines TRBV7-2 with TRBJ2-7, with TRBD1 matching 8 bases. The junction had 5 bases not matched to a gene; V was cut back by 4 bases and J by 3 bases. CDR1 and CDR2 (germline): SGHTA, FQGNSA. The CDR3 covers 14 residues.

The chain recombines TRBV6-5 with TRBJ2-1, with D perhaps matching TRBD2 (5 bases). This CDR3 contains 15 residues. V gave up 6 bases and J gave up 7 bases, with 19 bases separating them. Germline CDR1 and CDR2: MNHEY and SVGAGI. The CDR3 protein is CASSRTGNLGNEQFF. The CDR3 DNA reads as TGTGCCAGCAGCCGAACGGGGAACCTAGGGAATGAGCAGTTCTTC.

The chain carries TRBV25-1 and TRBJ2-3; 11 positions agree with TRBD2. The germline gives CDR1 MGHDK, CDR2 SYGVNS. V lost 7 bases and J lost 7; bases outside the gene matches: 7. This CDR3 has 14 amino acids. CDR3 in DNA: TGTGCCAGCAAGGAAACTAGCGGGAGAAATACGCAGTATTTT. Encoded protein: CASKETSGRNTQYF.

CDR3 loop: CASSLASGGTETQYF. The CDR3 DNA sequence: TGTGCCAGCAGCTTAGCATCAGGGGGCACGGAGACCCAGTACTTC. The gene calls are TRBV7-9 and TRBJ2-5, with 8 bases aligning to TRBD1. V shed 0 bases and J 5 bases; nucleotides not matched to a gene: 5. The CDR3 has 15 residues. CDR1 is SEHNR and CDR2 is FQNEAQ in the germline V gene (reference sequence).

This sequence joins TRBV4-3 and TRBJ2-7, with 8 nucleotides matching TRBD1. CDR1 is LGHNA, CDR2 YSLEER, per germline. The CDR3 has 14 residues. The J segment lost 4 bases and the V segment lost 4 bases, leaving 6 bases of the junction unmatched. CDR3 nucleotides: TGCGCCAGCAGCCTCGGACAGGGTGGGTACGAGCAGTACTTC. It yields the protein CASSLGQGGYEQYF.

This rearrangement joins TRBV7-9 to TRBJ2-7, with D maybe TRBD2 (5 bases). CDR3 length: 11 residues. Germline V gene data show CDR1 as SEHNR and CDR2 as FQNEAQ (reference sequence). V was pared by 5 bases and J by 6 bases, with 8 bases between. CDR3 amino acids: CASSEGAEQYF. DNA for the CDR3: TGTGCCAGCAGCGAGGGTGCCGAGCAGTACTTC.

The count of this clone is one. The chain employs TRBV19 and TRBJ1-1; D is unresolved. Per the germline V gene, CDR1 is LNHDA and CDR2 is SQIVND (reference sequence). Trimming left V 5 bases short and J 10 bases short, with 14 bases between. CDR3 length: 12 residues. CDR3 region: CASSPHRKGAFF. CDR3 in DNA: TGTGCCAGTAGTCCACACCGGAAAGGAGCTTTCTTT.

V usage is TRBV2 and J usage is TRBJ1-2, with D unresolved. The germline CDR1 and CDR2 sequences are SNHLY and FYNNEI. V lost 7 bases and J lost 0, with 15 bases in between. This CDR3 region has 15 residues. The CDR3 spells CASKVWNGTNYGYTF. The DNA for the CDR3 is TGTGCCAGCAAAGTATGGAACGGAACTAACTATGGCTACACCTTC.

The chain recombines TRBV5-1 with TRBJ2-7; D not certain. V lost 4 bases, J lost 2 bases, and 16 bases lay in between. The germline V gene has CDR1 SGHRS and CDR2 YFSETQ. The CDR3 extends over 15 amino acids. CDR3 bases: TGCGCCAGCAGCACGGAAGGCAGTGGTGCCTACGAGCAGTACTTC. As protein: CASSTEGSGAYEQYF.

The V and J genes are TRBV6-5 and TRBJ2-7; TRBD1 agrees at 7 bases. V shed 6 bases, J shed 2 bases, and the junction held 7 bases outside the gene matches. Germline CDR1 and CDR2: MNHEY and SVGAGI. This CDR3 has 14 amino acids. CDR3 protein: CASRGQFVPYEQYF. The CDR3 coding sequence is TGTGCCAGCAGGGGACAGTTCGTTCCCTACGAGCAGTACTTC.

The chain recombines TRBV7-9 with TRBJ1-3, with a tentative D call TRBD1 (5 bases). V was clipped by 1 base and J by 2 bases, with 12 bases between them. The germline V gene has CDR1 SEHNR and CDR2 FQNEAQ (reference sequence). The CDR3 runs to 16 residues. In DNA form, the CDR3 reads TGTGCCAGCAGCTTAGGTCGGGACCCCCCTGGAAACACCATATATTTT. This encodes CASSLGRDPPGNTIYF.